This is a list of T cell receptor beta chains from one sample in a study of OX40 agonist ivuxolimab in advanced cancers. Sequenced by immunoSEQ multiplex PCR; TCRdb stores in-frame clones only, minus some. The data hold around 100,000 clones, with 75% to 95% observed a single time. The sample consisted of CD4+ or CD8+ T cells sorted from blood, taken in a trial of the OX40 agonist ivuxolimab. The receptors were sampled from an adult with an advanced solid tumor such as melanoma, head and neck, liver or kidney cancer. Each CDR3 is given with its conserved first and last residue. The D gene is left open where the match is weak. Rows may omit the clone size; those that give it use once, few, many or a size class.

v_gene: TRBV5-1
abundance: few
j_gene: TRBJ1-2
d_gene: -
CDR3aa: CASSLAGGTQGYTF
CDR3nt: TGCGCCAGCAGCTTGGCCGGCGGGACGCAGGGCTACACCTTC

v_gene: TRBV28
abundance: -
j_gene: TRBJ2-7
d_gene: -
CDR3aa: CASTSGAYEQYF
CDR3nt: TGTGCCAGCACCTCAGGGGCCTACGAGCAGTACTTC

v_gene: TRBV6-4
abundance: -
j_gene: TRBJ2-3
d_gene: TRBD2
CDR3aa: CASSPGGSGRAPDTQYF
CDR3nt: TGTGCCAGCAGTCCGGGAGGTAGCGGGAGGGCCCCAGATACGCAGTATTTT

v_gene: TRBV5-1
abundance: -
j_gene: TRBJ1-4
d_gene: -
CDR3aa: CASSADNNEKLFF
CDR3nt: TGCGCCAGCAGCGCGGACAACAATGAAAAACTGTTTTTT

v_gene: TRBV11-2
abundance: -
j_gene: TRBJ1-3
d_gene: -
CDR3aa: CASSLSGYISGNTIYF
CDR3nt: TGTGCCAGCAGCTTATCCGGGTACATCTCTGGAAACACCATATATTTT

v_gene: TRBV5-1
abundance: -
j_gene: TRBJ2-3
d_gene: -
CDR3aa: CASSLDREWDTQYF
CDR3nt: TGCGCCAGCAGCTTGGACAGGGAGTGGGATACGCAGTATTTT

v_gene: TRBV30
abundance: -
j_gene: TRBJ1-1
d_gene: TRBD1
CDR3aa: CAWIGQGNTEAFF
CDR3nt: TGTGCCTGGATAGGACAGGGGAACACTGAAGCTTTCTTT

v_gene: TRBV30
abundance: -
j_gene: TRBJ2-4
d_gene: TRBD1
CDR3aa: CAWSARGAKNIQYF
CDR3nt: TGTGCCTGGAGTGCCAGGGGGGCCAAAAACATTCAGTACTTC

v_gene: TRBV2
abundance: -
j_gene: TRBJ2-2
d_gene: -
CDR3aa: CASSGLVNTGELFF
CDR3nt: TGTGCCAGTTCGGGACTTGTGAACACCGGGGAGCTGTTTTTT

v_gene: TRBV21-1
abundance: -
j_gene: TRBJ1-2
d_gene: -
CDR3aa: CASTKGGLTSGYTF
CDR3nt: TGTGCCAGCACCAAAGGAGGGTTAACGAGTGGCTACACCTTC

v_gene: TRBV6-5
abundance: -
j_gene: TRBJ2-5
d_gene: -
CDR3aa: CASHGYQETQYF
CDR3nt: TGTGCCAGCCACGGGTACCAAGAGACCCAGTACTTC

v_gene: TRBV1
abundance: -
j_gene: TRBJ2-5
d_gene: -
CDR3aa: CTSSKGGEDEETQYF
CDR3nt: TGCACCAGCAGCAAAGGGGGCGAAGATGAGGAGACCCAGTACTTC

v_gene: TRBV5-1
abundance: -
j_gene: TRBJ2-1
d_gene: TRBD2
CDR3aa: CASSSRTSGYNEQFF
CDR3nt: TGCGCCAGCAGCTCACGGACTAGCGGTTACAATGAGCAGTTCTTC

v_gene: TRBV28
abundance: -
j_gene: TRBJ2-3
d_gene: -
CDR3aa: CASSSAGSGADTQYF
CDR3nt: TGTGCCAGCAGCTCAGCAGGGAGTGGAGCAGATACGCAGTATTTT

v_gene: TRBV28
abundance: once
j_gene: TRBJ1-2
d_gene: -
CDR3aa: CASSSGQREYGYTF
CDR3nt: TGTGCCAGCAGTTCCGGACAGCGAGAATATGGCTACACCTTC

v_gene: TRBV7-9
abundance: -
j_gene: TRBJ2-2
d_gene: -
CDR3aa: CASSLSQGNTGELFF
CDR3nt: TGTGCCAGCAGCTTATCACAGGGGAACACCGGGGAGCTGTTTTTT

v_gene: TRBV30
abundance: -
j_gene: TRBJ1-2
d_gene: TRBD1
CDR3aa: CAWSPGQGNYGYTF
CDR3nt: TGTGCCTGGAGCCCGGGACAGGGTAACTATGGCTACACCTTC

v_gene: TRBV18
abundance: -
j_gene: TRBJ2-6
d_gene: -
CDR3aa: CASSPRFADSGANVLTF
CDR3nt: TGTGCCAGCTCACCACGTTTCGCCGACTCTGGGGCCAACGTCCTGACTTTC

v_gene: TRBV18
abundance: -
j_gene: TRBJ1-3
d_gene: -
CDR3aa: CASSPTPGNTIYF
CDR3nt: TGTGCCAGCTCACCGACCCCTGGAAACACCATATATTTT

v_gene: TRBV4-2
abundance: -
j_gene: TRBJ2-3
d_gene: -
CDR3aa: CASSLGGITDTQYF
CDR3nt: TGTGCCAGCAGCCTGGGCGGGATCACAGATACGCAGTATTTT

v_gene: TRBV10-3
abundance: -
j_gene: TRBJ1-2
d_gene: TRBD1
CDR3aa: CAISEPAWGTGINYGYTF
CDR3nt: TGTGCCATCAGTGAGCCGGCATGGGGGACAGGAATTAACTATGGCTACACCTTC

v_gene: TRBV28
abundance: -
j_gene: TRBJ2-1
d_gene: -
CDR3aa: CASSPYRAFEKNEQFF
CDR3nt: TGTGCCAGCAGTCCCTACCGAGCGTTTGAAAAAAATGAGCAGTTCTTC

v_gene: TRBV2
abundance: -
j_gene: TRBJ2-6
d_gene: -
CDR3aa: CAGRGTVDFGANVLTF
CDR3nt: TGTGCCGGAAGAGGGACGGTCGATTTTGGGGCCAACGTCCTGACTTTC

v_gene: TRBV11-2
abundance: -
j_gene: TRBJ2-7
d_gene: TRBD2
CDR3aa: CASSPGTSGSEQYF
CDR3nt: TGTGCCAGCAGCCCCGGGACTAGCGGGAGCGAGCAGTACTTC

v_gene: TRBV5-1
abundance: -
j_gene: TRBJ1-1
d_gene: -
CDR3aa: CASRSWRDEAFF
CDR3nt: TGCGCCAGCAGATCTTGGCGGGATGAAGCTTTCTTT

v_gene: TRBV4-1
abundance: -
j_gene: TRBJ2-3
d_gene: TRBD2
CDR3aa: CASSQVPQLAGWKDTQYF
CDR3nt: TGCGCCAGCAGCCAAGTCCCCCAGCTAGCGGGCTGGAAGGATACGCAGTATTTT

v_gene: TRBV30
abundance: -
j_gene: TRBJ1-2
d_gene: -
CDR3aa: CAWGGQGYGYTF
CDR3nt: TGTGCCTGGGGGGGACAAGGCTATGGCTACACCTTC

v_gene: TRBV19
abundance: -
j_gene: TRBJ1-2
d_gene: -
CDR3aa: CASSMWDGNYGYTF
CDR3nt: TGTGCCAGTAGTATGTGGGACGGGAACTATGGCTACACCTTC

v_gene: TRBV7-9
abundance: -
j_gene: TRBJ1-1
d_gene: TRBD1
CDR3aa: CASPGTAEAFF
CDR3nt: TGTGCCAGCCCGGGGACAGCTGAAGCTTTCTTT

v_gene: TRBV19
abundance: -
j_gene: TRBJ1-1
d_gene: -
CDR3aa: CASSISEMNTEAFF
CDR3nt: TGTGCCAGTAGTATAAGCGAGATGAACACTGAAGCTTTCTTT

v_gene: TRBV5-1
abundance: once
j_gene: TRBJ2-3
d_gene: -
CDR3aa: CASSLAGAPDTQYF
CDR3nt: TGCGCCAGCAGCTTGGCCGGGGCACCGGATACGCAGTATTTT

v_gene: TRBV7-3
abundance: -
j_gene: TRBJ2-3
d_gene: TRBD2
CDR3aa: CASSRTSGSLGDTQYF
CDR3nt: TGTGCCAGCAGCCGTACTAGCGGGAGTTTGGGAGATACGCAGTATTTT

v_gene: TRBV9
abundance: -
j_gene: TRBJ1-3
d_gene: TRBD1
CDR3aa: CASSERQGAGNTIYF
CDR3nt: TGTGCCAGCAGCGAGAGGCAGGGGGCTGGAAACACCATATATTTT

v_gene: TRBV9
abundance: -
j_gene: TRBJ2-2
d_gene: TRBD2
CDR3aa: CASSPGAGATGELFF
CDR3nt: TGTGCCAGCAGCCCTGGGGCGGGAGCTACCGGGGAGCTGTTTTTT

v_gene: TRBV6-5
abundance: -
j_gene: TRBJ1-3
d_gene: -
CDR3aa: CASRSSGNTIYF
CDR3nt: TGTGCCAGCAGGAGCTCTGGAAACACCATATATTTT

v_gene: TRBV5-4
abundance: -
j_gene: TRBJ2-6
d_gene: -
CDR3aa: CASSPSRVSGANVLTF
CDR3nt: TGTGCCAGCAGCCCGAGCAGGGTTTCTGGGGCCAACGTCCTGACTTTC

v_gene: TRBV18
abundance: -
j_gene: TRBJ1-2
d_gene: -
CDR3aa: CASSPGQNYGYTF
CDR3nt: TGTGCCAGCTCACCTGGACAGAACTATGGCTACACCTTC

v_gene: TRBV30
abundance: -
j_gene: TRBJ2-7
d_gene: -
CDR3aa: CAWSGTGRSEQYF
CDR3nt: TGTGCCTGGAGCGGAACGGGACGATCCGAGCAGTACTTC

v_gene: TRBV29-1
abundance: few
j_gene: TRBJ1-1
d_gene: -
CDR3aa: CSVRESTEAFF
CDR3nt: TGCAGCGTCAGGGAATCGACTGAAGCTTTCTTT

v_gene: TRBV5-8
abundance: -
j_gene: TRBJ1-5
d_gene: TRBD1
CDR3aa: CASSLVLQGATGNQPQHF
CDR3nt: TGTGCCAGCAGCTTGGTATTGCAGGGGGCGACGGGCAATCAGCCCCAGCATTTT

v_gene: TRBV5-1
abundance: -
j_gene: TRBJ2-4
d_gene: TRBD1
CDR3aa: CASSLTGTEITNIQYF
CDR3nt: TGCGCCAGCAGCTTGACCGGGACAGAGATAACAAACATTCAGTACTTC

v_gene: TRBV18
abundance: -
j_gene: TRBJ2-7
d_gene: TRBD1
CDR3aa: CASSTSQGAVYEQYF
CDR3nt: TGTGCCAGCTCTACTTCACAGGGGGCGGTCTACGAGCAATACTTC

v_gene: TRBV29-1
abundance: -
j_gene: TRBJ1-1
d_gene: -
CDR3aa: CSVGVGPENTEAFF
CDR3nt: TGCAGCGTTGGGGTAGGACCCGAGAACACTGAAGCTTTCTTT